The clone carrying this T cell receptor (beta chain) was seen a handful of times. Its antigen is undetermined. There are 16 residues in the CDR3. The V and J ends lost 2 bases and 3 bases, in that order; junction bases with no gene match: 2. Germline V gene data show CDR1 as KGHDR and CDR2 as SFDVKD. TCR beta libraries were made by quantitative 5'-RACE with molecular barcodes. In TCRdb, the 5' RACE reads were re-called with MiXCR into one record per CDR3 protein. Altogether about 360,000 distinct CDR3 sequences are present, approximately 22% being singletons, with the ten largest covering approximately 14%. This entry comes from a study of CD8 T cells in ankylosing spondylitis. General study results and limits: What seemed typical of ankylosing spondylitis blood was a TCR beta motif built from roughly eight highly homologous variants. Clones linked to disease were reported to show significant enrichment in matched ankylosing spondylitis synovial fluid.

The sequence was obtained from a male donor with ankylosing spondylitis or in good health (not recorded which). The chain links TRBV24-1 to TRBJ2-2; 10 nucleotides line up with TRBD1. The sample taken for sequencing was blood, either unsorted or a sorted T cell fraction (not recorded which). The CDR3 DNA reads as TGTGCCACCAGTGATTCCGGGACAGGGGACACCGGGGAGCTGTTTTTT. Encoded protein: CATSDSGTGDTGELFF.